The clone carrying this T cell receptor beta chain was seen a handful of times. Its matching antigen is unknown. This specimen comes from a study of beta chain features in type 1 diabetes. Every isolated RNA sample was fully reverse transcribed, so sequencing captured expressed TCRB transcripts. TCRdb's copy holds only in-frame clones and misses some; the assay was immunoSEQ multiplex PCR. The sample consists of about 150,000 clones, 8.5% to 14% of them appearing once. CDR3 length: 16 amino acids. Looked up from germline, CDR1 is SGHDT and CDR2 is YYEEEE. V was clipped by 1 base and J by 6 bases; unmatched bases: 11. Whole-study findings and limits: Compared to healthy donors, patients appeared to have naive, central memory and Treg TCRB repertoires that were more alike. Sequencing of cDNA might inflate the share of cells that strongly express TCR. Shorter TCRB CDR3s, moderately but significantly so, marked every one of the four CD4+ subsets in Type 1 diabetes patients.

Cells sorted by CD45RO/CCR7/CD25/CD127/CD95/CD27 comprised CD4+ naive, central memory, regulatory and stem cell-like memory cells. This TCR derives from a young man in good health. Specimen: central memory CD4+ T cells from blood. V and J are TRBV5-6 and TRBJ2-7; 9 nucleotides agree with TRBD1. CDR3 coding DNA: TGTGCCAGCAGCTTGCTTTCTGGGACAGGGAAGGGCGAGCAGTACTTC. This codes for CASSLLSGTGKGEQYF.